These 14 T cell receptor beta chains came from one sample sequenced in a study of Graves' ophthalmopathy and Graves' hyperthyroidism. Beta-chain TCR CDR3 regions were amplified from RNA transcripts. Investigators did first-round RT-PCR with HTBI primers, then second-round multiplex PCR. TCRdb reanalysed the multiplex PCR reads using MiXCR and keeps one entry per CDR3 protein. The sample consists of 600,000 to 950,000 distinct CDR3 sequences, 40% of them appearing once. The sample consisted of peripheral blood. The origin of the receptors is an adult man with Graves' ophthalmopathy.

This clonotype has ten or more counts. The chain is built from TRBV7-9 and TRBJ1-6; perhaps TRBD1 as D (5 bases). The CDR3 has 13 amino acids. V dropped 4 bases and J dropped 6 bases, with 7 bases sitting between them. CDR1 is SEHNR, CDR2 FQNEAQ, per germline (reference sequence). As DNA, the CDR3 is TGTGCCAGCAGCTCGACAGTTAATTCACCCCTCCACTTT. Protein product: CASSSTVNSPLHF.

The chain uses TRBV20-1 and TRBJ2-5; D perhaps matches TRBD2 (7 bases). Looked up from germline, CDR1 is DFQATT and CDR2 is SNEGSKA (reference sequence). This CDR3 is 13 amino acids long. V lost 6 bases and J 6 bases, leaving 17 bases between the germline ends. The CDR3 loop reads CSAPLGGPKTQYF. CDR3 DNA: TGCAGTGCGCCGCTGGGGGGGCCAAAGACCCAGTACTTC.

J is TRBJ2-5 and V is TRBV7-9; 12 bases agree with TRBD1. Judging by the DNA end, TRBJ2-1 fits better; the J call may be wrong. There are 16 residues in the CDR3. From germline, CDR1 is SEHNR and CDR2 FQNEAQ (reference sequence). In DNA, the CDR3 is TGTGCCAGCAGCTCTCACCGGGACAGGGGGCGGAATGAGCAGTTCTTC. Translation gives CASSSHRDRGRNEQFF.

A note on this clonotype: A much larger clone differs from this one at a single base, so this may be a read error. Because the CDR3 is missing its conserved closing phenylalanine or tryptophan, this is likely a read error. This chain joins TRBV10-3 and TRBJ1-2, with a tentative D call TRBD1 (5 bases). The CDR3 extends over 15 amino acids. Trimming removed 2 bases from V and 6 bases from J, with 16 bases in between. The germline CDR1 and CDR2 sequences are ENHRY and SYGVKD. CDR3 residues: CAISEGGKDRNGYTL. The CDR3 coding sequence is TGTGCCATCAGTGAGGGGGGAAAGGACCGGAATGGCTACACCCTC.

This clonotype occurred a few times. A much larger clone lies a single base off, so this may be a read error. The chain has TRBV6-1 and TRBJ1-1; D is possibly TRBD1 (6 bases). The length of the CDR3 is 14 residues. V was cut by 5 bases and J by 1 base, with 11 bases left in between. Germline CDR1 MNHNS, CDR2 SASEGT. The CDR3: CASSFSGQNTEAFF. In DNA, the CDR3 is TGTGCCAGCAGTTTCTCGGGACAGAACACTGAAGCTTTCTTT.

The rearrangement joins TRBV10-3 to TRBJ1-2, with TRBD1 as a possible D gene (5 bases). The V and J ends lost 7 bases and 5 bases respectively, with 11 bases between them. The CDR3 covers 12 residues. The germline CDR1 and CDR2 sequences are ENHRY and SYGVKD. The CDR3 spells CAITEPGYGYTF. Written as DNA, the CDR3 is TGTGCCATCACCGAGCCAGGGTATGGCTACACCTTC.

About this clonotype itself: Because the CDR3 is missing its conserved closing phenylalanine or tryptophan, this is likely a read error. This sequence joins TRBV24-1 and TRBJ1-5; D remains ambiguous. Between the trimmed V and J ends, which lost 11 bases and 4 bases, there was a span of 5 bases. Per germline, CDR1 KGHDR and CDR2 SFDVKD. The CDR3 length is 10 residues. In nucleotides, the CDR3 is TGTGCCAAAATGAATCAGCCCCAGCATTAT. As protein: CAKMNQPQHY.

This clonotype has ten or more counts. The chain uses TRBV20-1 and TRBJ1-1; TRBD1 agrees at 7 bases. CDR1 DFQATT and CDR2 SNEGSKA come from the germline V gene (reference sequence). The CDR3 has 13 amino acids. The CDR3 sequence is CRIQGTVNTEAFF. The DNA for the CDR3 is TGCAGAATCCAAGGGACAGTGAACACTGAAGCTTTCTTT.

This clonotype was recorded many times. The V gene is TRBV9, the J gene TRBJ1-1; 7 nucleotides align to TRBD1. CDR1 and CDR2 (germline): SGDLS, YYNGEE. The CDR3 is 14 amino acids. V lost 3 bases, J lost 4 bases, and 6 bases stayed unmatched. The CDR3 here is CASSAAGGATEAFF. For the CDR3, the DNA is TGTGCCAGCAGCGCGGCAGGGGGTGCCACTGAAGCTTTCTTT. Using reference TRBV9 and TRBJ1-1 for the parts outside the CDR3, the full variable domain is DSGVTQTPKHLITATGQRVTLRCSPRSGDLSVYWYQQSLDQGLQFLIQYYNGEERAKGNILERFSAQQFPDLHSELNLSSLELGDSALYFCASSAAGGATEAFFGQGTRLTVV.

This clonotype was counted between two and nine times. This chain links TRBV24-1 with TRBJ1-5, with D tentatively TRBD1 (5 bases). The CDR3 has 12 residues. CDR1 is KGHDR, CDR2 SFDVKD, per germline. V lost 11 bases to trimming and J lost 5 bases, with 12 bases between them. CDR3 DNA sequence: TGTGCCAGCATGGGGGTGGATCAGCCCCAGCATTTT. Translating it yields CASMGVDQPQHF.

This clonotype was picked up a small number of times. The DNA for the CDR3 is TGCGCCAGCAGCTTGCACAGGGGCCCCGGGGAGCTGTTTTTT. Its protein product is CASSLHRGPGELFF. The chain recombines TRBV5-1 with TRBJ2-2; 7 bases are a match to TRBD1. The J segment lost 6 bases and the V segment lost 1 base, leaving 3 bases of the junction unmatched. CDR3 length: 14 residues. The germline CDR1 and CDR2 sequences are SGHRS and YFSETQ.

The genes are TRBV20-1 and TRBJ1-1; D is unclear. The CDR3 spans 14 residues. Deletions cut 3 bases from V and 5 bases from J, with 16 bases between. Germline CDR1 DFQATT, CDR2 SNEGSKA (reference sequence). The CDR3 spells CSARNTAGWTEAFF. DNA of the CDR3: TGCAGTGCTAGGAATACAGCAGGTTGGACTGAAGCTTTCTTT.

This clonotype was seen at least ten times. The V call is TRBV5-8, the J call TRBJ1-3; possible D gene TRBD1, 6 bases. Germline V lookup: CDR1 SGHTS, CDR2 YDEGEE. The CDR3 consists of 13 residues. V was cut by 4 bases and J by 7 bases, with 12 bases left in between. The CDR3 is CASSHREWNTIYF. CDR3 bases: TGTGCCAGCAGCCACAGGGAGTGGAACACCATATATTTT.

This clonotype has at least ten counts. The V and J genes are TRBV5-1 and TRBJ2-6; D is unclear. The CDR3 has 16 residues. The V gene lost 0 bases and the J gene lost 0 bases, with 7 bases spanning the gap. Germline CDR1 SGHRS, CDR2 YFSETQ. The CDR3 sequence: CASSLGGSSGANVLTF. The CDR3 bases are TGCGCCAGCAGCTTGGGCGGCTCCTCTGGGGCCAACGTCCTGACTTTC.